This T cell receptor (beta chain) was sequenced during a study of control samples from healthy donors and cancer patients. TCRdb's copy holds only in-frame clones and misses some; the assay was immunoSEQ multiplex PCR. The sample holds over 200,000 clones; approximately 80% are singletons and the top ten take roughly 15%. The CDR3 covers 14 residues. Trimming cost V 0 bases and J 5 bases; bases outside gene matches: 3. The germline V gene has CDR1 SGHRS and CDR2 YFSETQ. The sequenced sample consisted of PBMCs. The TCR was taken from a woman aged 55-75 years with lung cancer. V is TRBV5-1 and J is TRBJ2-3; 7 bases are shared with TRBD1. CDR3 in amino acids: CASSLGQGEDTQYF. The CDR3, as DNA: TGCGCCAGCAGCTTGGGACAGGGTGAAGATACGCAGTATTTT.